This T cell receptor beta chain was observed in a study of T cells in Graves' hyperthyroidism and ophthalmopathy. Study-level findings and limits: In the blood, most expanded thyroid clonotypes above 0.001 appeared as well. Patients with ophthalmopathy were separated from those with stable hyperthyroidism by a 13 V-J model.

This clonotype was counted only a few times. Its cognate antigen is unknown. The CDR3 contains 16 residues. Trimming stripped 7 bases from V and 0 bases from J, with 19 bases between. From germline, CDR1 is LGHDT and CDR2 YNNKEL (reference sequence). Authors of the study amplified TCR beta CDR3 regions from RNA transcripts. When the TCR CDR3 underwent first-round RT-PCR, the HTBI primer set was used. TCRdb reprocessed the multiplex PCR reads with MiXCR, giving one entry per CDR3 protein. The table has over 650,000 distinct CDR3 sequences, 45% seen once. Exclusion of a patient resulted from uncontrolled infection, other autoimmune disease, pregnancy or lactation. Thyroid ultrasound, orbital computed tomography, clinical symptoms, and serum thyroxine and TRAb underpinned diagnoses.

The chain has TRBV3-1 and TRBJ2-7; TRBD1 or TRBD2 may be the D gene (6 bases each). Specimen: peripheral blood or thyroid tissue (not recorded which). The source is an adult man with Graves' disease, either hyperthyroidism or ophthalmopathy (not recorded which). The CDR3 loop is CASTRRGATASYEQYF. DNA of the CDR3: TGTGCCAGCACTAGAAGGGGGGCGACGGCCTCCTACGAGCAGTACTTC.